A selection of T cell receptor beta chains follows, all from one sample in a study of graft-versus-host responses after intestinal transplantation. No antigen has been assigned to these receptors. Profiling relied on immunoSEQ multiplex PCR, and the TCRdb table lists in-frame clones only, not all of them. This sample has about 100,000 clones, with 91% found just once. The sample in question was unstimulated CD4+ T cells sorted from spleen or lymph node cells, obtained before transplant. The receptors originated from a human donor who was the organ donor for an intestinal transplant. CDR3s include the opening cysteine and the closing phenylalanine or tryptophan. A D gene is named only where the DNA matches it firmly.

v_gene	j_gene	d_gene	CDR3aa	CDR3nt
TRBV4-2	TRBJ1-2	-	CASSQDFTGNYGYTF	TGTGCCAGCAGCCAAGATTTCACAGGGAATTATGGCTACACCTTC
TRBV7-9	TRBJ2-1	-	CASSLEEGYNEQFF	TGTGCCAGCAGCTTAGAGGAGGGATACAATGAGCAGTTCTTC
TRBV4-1	TRBJ1-1	-	CASSHPTGRPRTAYTEAFF	TGCGCCAGCAGCCACCCAACCGGGAGGCCCCGGACAGCTTACACTGAAGCTTTCTTT
TRBV18	TRBJ2-2	TRBD1	CASSPGTGAMLSGELFF	TGTGCCAGCTCACCTGGGACAGGGGCCATGTTATCCGGGGAGCTGTTTTTT
TRBV30	TRBJ2-1	-	CAWSVGVVGEQFF	TGTGCCTGGAGTGTGGGAGTGGTCGGTGAGCAGTTCTTC
TRBV6-5	TRBJ2-7	-	CASSYSITYYEQYF	TGTGCCAGCAGTTACTCGATCACCTACTACGAGCAGTACTTC
TRBV15	TRBJ1-5	-	CATSRDPLNQPQHF	TGTGCCACCAGCAGAGATCCTTTGAATCAGCCCCAGCATTTT
TRBV29-1	TRBJ2-5	-	CSVEVGAETQYF	TGCAGCGTTGAGGTAGGGGCGGAGACCCAGTACTTC
TRBV6-1	TRBJ2-3	TRBD2	CASISSGGADTQYF	TGTGCCAGCATATCTAGCGGGGGGGCAGATACGCAGTATTTT
TRBV18	TRBJ1-2	-	CASSPSAGGVEGYTF	TGTGCCAGCTCACCCTCGGCCGGGGGAGTGGAGGGCTACACCTTC
TRBV7-2	TRBJ1-3	-	CASSLSFGRGNTIYF	TGTGCCAGCAGCTTAAGTTTTGGCCGAGGAAACACCATATATTTT
TRBV7-3	TRBJ2-2	-	CATSVGQNTGELFF	TGTGCCACCTCAGTAGGACAGAACACCGGGGAGCTGTTTTTT
TRBV19	TRBJ1-5	TRBD1	CASSIRTGNQPQHF	TGTGCCAGTAGTATCAGGACAGGGAATCAGCCCCAGCATTTT
TRBV14	TRBJ1-2	-	CASSQAGLHGYTF	TGTGCCAGCAGCCAAGCCGGGTTGCATGGCTACACCTTC